This T cell receptor (beta chain) was recovered during a study of blood T cell repertoires in COVID-19. Cohort placement rested on clinical history that participants reported themselves. CDR3 length equals 18 residues. Trimming at V came to 1 base and at J to 3 bases, leaving 16 bases not matched to a gene. From germline, CDR1 is SGHRS and CDR2 YFSETQ. Methods used by the authors: Amplification of reference gene primers was used by the study to estimate nucleated cell counts. The repertoire was sequenced with immunoSEQ multiplex PCR; TCRdb's copy has only in-frame clones and lacks some. V, J and clone size are taken as reported in that table, and D and trimming were inferred from the DNA itself. In the table there are about 370,000 clones, around 91% of which are singletons.

The chain combines TRBV5-1 with TRBJ2-7; 7 bases are a match to TRBD2. The receptor comes from a man younger than 35 who had recovered from COVID-19. The specimen was PBMCs or T cells enriched from blood (not recorded which). The CDR3 here is CASSLWGYPVAGDYEQYF. CDR3 nucleotides: TGCGCCAGCAGCTTGTGGGGCTACCCGGTGGCGGGAGACTACGAGCAGTACTTC.